These 10 T cell receptor beta chains came from one sample sequenced in a study of T-cell memory formation after mild COVID-19. MiXCR, run by TCRdb on the 5' RACE reads, gives a single entry per CDR3 protein. Counted here are tens of thousands of distinct CDR3 sequences, approximately 16% occurring once; the ten biggest clones make up roughly 30%. Input material: PBMCs or a T cell subset sorted from them (not recorded which). These receptors all come from an adult woman who had mild COVID-19 (a few samples of this study predate the infection). Cell type and time point are not known.

This clonotype was counted at least ten times. The genes are TRBV25-1 and TRBJ2-7; D is perhaps TRBD1 (6 bases). Trimming removed 4 bases from V and 2 bases from J, with 9 bases in between. The CDR3 is 13 residues long. Germline CDR1 and CDR2: MGHDK and SYGVNS. CDR3: CASSATGTYEQYF. The CDR3 bases are TGTGCCAGCAGTGCAACAGGGACCTACGAGCAGTACTTC.

This chain joins TRBV9 and TRBJ2-4; TRBD2 matches 10 bases. CDR3 length: 20 amino acids. V trimming: 5 bases; J trimming: 12 bases; junction bases outside the gene matches: 29. Germline-derived CDR1 and CDR2 are SGDLS and YYNGEE. CDR3 DNA: TGTGCCAGCAGTGAGAACCCTCTGGTACTAGCGGGGACTAAAAAGGGGGGTCAGTACTTC. Its protein product is CASSENPLVLAGTKKGGQYF.

This CDR3 is CSASINTGVGETQYF. The CDR3 DNA sequence: TGCAGTGCTAGTATCAACACAGGGGTTGGGGAGACCCAGTACTTC. The genes are TRBV20-1 and TRBJ2-5, with TRBD1 matching 7 bases. J was trimmed by 5 bases and V by 3 bases; bases with no gene match: 12. The CDR3 covers 15 residues. Germline V gives CDR1 DFQATT, CDR2 SNEGSKA (reference sequence).

As concerns this clonotype: One end of the junction fails to match germline, which may point to a read error. The CDR3 bases are TGTGCCAGCAGCCTAGAACCTAACAATCAGCCCCAGCATTTT. Protein sequence: CASSLEPNNQPQHF. The chain carries TRBV11-2 and TRBJ1-5; D is undetermined. The germline V gene encodes CDR1 SGHAT and CDR2 FQNNGV. The CDR3 is 14 amino acids.

This clonotype was counted a few times. This chain uses TRBV9 with TRBJ1-1, with 7 positions matching TRBD1. Germline CDR1 is SGDLS and CDR2 is YYNGEE. CDR3 length equals 15 residues. The V and J ends lost 0 bases and 7 bases, in that order; junction bases with no gene match: 9. For the CDR3, the DNA is TGTGCCAGCAGCGTAGGCCTAGGACAGGTCGGTGAAGCTTTCTTT. Protein product: CASSVGLGQVGEAFF.

This rearrangement joins TRBV5-1 to TRBJ2-3; unclear D gene. The CDR3 has 14 amino acids. V was cut by 6 bases and J by 1 base, with 12 bases left in between. Germline CDR1 and CDR2: SGHRS and YFSETQ. The CDR3 region has the DNA TGCGCCAGCACCACTGGAGATCGCACAGATACGCAGTATTTT. This sequence encodes CASTTGDRTDTQYF.

This chain connects TRBV4-1 to TRBJ2-5; weak D call: TRBD1 (5 bases). The germline CDR1 and CDR2 sequences are MGHRA and YSYEKL. Trimming removed 2 bases at V and 2 bases at J, with 12 bases between. CDR3 size: 15 residues. CDR3: CASSQLDRHQETQYF. DNA of the CDR3: TGCGCCAGCAGCCAACTCGACAGACATCAAGAGACCCAGTACTTC.

This clonotype showed up just a few times. V and J are TRBV24-1 and TRBJ2-1; D is unresolved. The V gene's germline CDR1 is KGHDR and CDR2 SFDVKD. There are 12 residues in the CDR3. V lost 6 bases and J lost 9, with 11 bases in between. The CDR3 bases are TGTGCCACCAGTAATTACTGGGGTGAGCAGTTCTTC. The encoded protein is CATSNYWGEQFF.

This chain links TRBV4-2 with TRBJ2-7; D might be TRBD2 (5 bases). The CDR3 runs to 16 residues. Between the trimmed V and J ends, which lost 0 bases and 3 bases, there was a span of 15 bases. CDR1 and CDR2 from the germline V gene are LGHNA and YNFKEQ. The CDR3, as DNA: TGTGCCAGCAGCCAAGAACTAGGCTTAGTTGGCTACGAGCAGTACTTC. Its protein product is CASSQELGLVGYEQYF.

This clonotype was counted only a few times. The chain employs TRBV5-6 and TRBJ2-7, with D possibly TRBD2 on 6 matching bases. CDR1 and CDR2 from the germline V gene are SGHDT and YYEEEE. The CDR3 sequence is 13 residues long. Between the trimmed V and J ends, which lost 7 bases and 6 bases, there was a span of 17 bases. The DNA for the CDR3 is TGTGCCAGCGATGTGGGCAACGGGGGCGAGCAGTACTTC. Amino acid sequence: CASDVGNGGEQYF.